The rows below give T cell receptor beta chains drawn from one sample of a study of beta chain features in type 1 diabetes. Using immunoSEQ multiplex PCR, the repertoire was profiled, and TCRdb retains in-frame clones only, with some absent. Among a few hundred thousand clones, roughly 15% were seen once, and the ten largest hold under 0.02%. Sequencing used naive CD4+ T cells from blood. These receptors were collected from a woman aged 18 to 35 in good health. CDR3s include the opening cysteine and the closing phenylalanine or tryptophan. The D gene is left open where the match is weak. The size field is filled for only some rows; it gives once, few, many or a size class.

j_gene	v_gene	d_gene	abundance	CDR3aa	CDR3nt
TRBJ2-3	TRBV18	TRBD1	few	CASSPPGQGPDTQYF	TGTGCCAGCTCACCACCGGGACAGGGCCCAGATACGCAGTATTTT
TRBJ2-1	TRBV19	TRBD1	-	CASSIGTGAFNEQFF	TGTGCCAGTAGTATAGGGACAGGGGCCTTCAATGAGCAGTTCTTC
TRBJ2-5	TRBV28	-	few	CASSFGPAGYSETQYF	TGTGCCAGCAGTTTCGGACCGGCAGGGTACTCAGAGACCCAGTACTTC
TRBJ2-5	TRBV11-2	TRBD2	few	CASSYLAGGFSLRETQYF	TGTGCCAGCAGCTACCTAGCGGGAGGGTTCTCATTAAGGGAGACCCAGTACTTC
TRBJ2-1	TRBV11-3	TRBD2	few	CASSLLAGGPGNEQFF	TGTGCCAGCAGCTTATTAGCGGGAGGGCCGGGTAATGAGCAGTTCTTC
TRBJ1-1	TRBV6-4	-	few	CASSVVPWQEAFF	TGTGCCAGCAGTGTTGTTCCATGGCAGGAAGCTTTCTTT
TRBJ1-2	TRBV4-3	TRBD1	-	CASSHGGATGGYGYTF	TGCGCCAGCAGCCATGGTGGAGCGACAGGGGGCTATGGCTACACCTTC
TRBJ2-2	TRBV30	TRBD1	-	CAWSFGTGPTGELFF	TGTGCCTGGAGTTTCGGGACAGGTCCCACCGGGGAGCTGTTTTTT
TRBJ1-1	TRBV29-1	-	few	CSVDRRALTEAFF	TGCAGCGTTGATCGCAGGGCCCTCACTGAAGCTTTCTTT
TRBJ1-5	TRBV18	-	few	CASSEGQTNQPQHF	TGTGCCAGCTCGGAAGGACAGACCAATCAGCCCCAGCATTTT
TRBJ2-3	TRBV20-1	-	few	CTSGSPDTQYF	TGCACAAGCGGGTCCCCAGATACGCAGTATTTT
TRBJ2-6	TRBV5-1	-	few	CASSSGHASGANVLTF	TGCGCCAGCAGCTCCGGACACGCCTCTGGGGCCAACGTCCTGACTTTC
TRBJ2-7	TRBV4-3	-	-	CASSQDRVGIRHEQYF	TGCGCCAGCAGCCAAGATCGCGTGGGCATCCGCCACGAGCAGTACTTC